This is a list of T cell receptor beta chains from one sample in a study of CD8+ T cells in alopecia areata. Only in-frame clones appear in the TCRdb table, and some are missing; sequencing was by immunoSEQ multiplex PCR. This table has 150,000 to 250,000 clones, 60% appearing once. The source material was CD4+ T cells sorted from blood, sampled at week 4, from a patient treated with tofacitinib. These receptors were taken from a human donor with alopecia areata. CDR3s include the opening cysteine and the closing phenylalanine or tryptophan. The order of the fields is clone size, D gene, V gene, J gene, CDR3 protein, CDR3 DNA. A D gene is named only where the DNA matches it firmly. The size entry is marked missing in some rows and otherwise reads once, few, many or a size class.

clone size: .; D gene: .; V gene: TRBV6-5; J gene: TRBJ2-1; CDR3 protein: CASSYFSGPLNEQFF; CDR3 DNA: TGTGCCAGCAGTTACTTTTCCGGACCTCTAAATGAGCAGTTCTTC
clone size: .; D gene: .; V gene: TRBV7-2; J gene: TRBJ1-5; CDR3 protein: CASSLAHSNQPQHF; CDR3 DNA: TGTGCCAGCAGCCTCGCCCATAGCAATCAGCCCCAGCATTTT
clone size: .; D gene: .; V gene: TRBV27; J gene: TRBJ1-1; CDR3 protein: CASSSRRGRGTEAFF; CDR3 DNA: TGTGCCAGCAGTAGCCGGAGGGGCCGCGGCACTGAAGCTTTCTTT
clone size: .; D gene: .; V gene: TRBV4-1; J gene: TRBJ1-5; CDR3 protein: CASSQTRVSSQHF; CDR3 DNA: TGCGCCAGCAGCCAAACTAGAGTCAGCTCCCAGCATTTT
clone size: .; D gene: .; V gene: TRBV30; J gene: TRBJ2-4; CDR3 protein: CAWSERNIQYF; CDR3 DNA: TGTGCCTGGAGTGAGAGAAACATTCAGTACTTC
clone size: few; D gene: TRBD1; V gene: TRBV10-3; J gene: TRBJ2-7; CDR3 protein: CAISETTRTGTYEQYF; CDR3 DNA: TGTGCCATCAGTGAAACTACCAGGACAGGGACCTACGAGCAGTACTTC
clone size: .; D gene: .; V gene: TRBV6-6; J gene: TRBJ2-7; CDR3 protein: CASSYSPTYEQYF; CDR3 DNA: TGTGCCAGCAGTTACTCCCCTACATACGAGCAGTACTTC
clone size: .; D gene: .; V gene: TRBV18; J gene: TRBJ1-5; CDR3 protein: CASSTRGNQPQHF; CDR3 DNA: TGTGCCAGCTCTACTAGGGGGAATCAGCCCCAGCATTTT
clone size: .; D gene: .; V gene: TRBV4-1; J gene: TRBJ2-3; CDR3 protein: CASSQGQSTDTQYF; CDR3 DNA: TGCGCCAGCAGCCAAGGACAGAGCACAGATACGCAGTATTTT
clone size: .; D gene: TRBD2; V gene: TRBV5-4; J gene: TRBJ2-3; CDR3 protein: CASSLLAGPSTDTQYF; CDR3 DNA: TGTGCCAGCAGCTTGCTAGCGGGGCCTTCCACAGATACGCAGTATTTT
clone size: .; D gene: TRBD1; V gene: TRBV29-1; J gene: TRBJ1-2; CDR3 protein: CSVVPQGEGYTF; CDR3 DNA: TGCAGCGTTGTTCCACAGGGGGAGGGCTACACCTTC
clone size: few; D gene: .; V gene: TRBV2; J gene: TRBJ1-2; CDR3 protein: CASRVGPSDGYTF; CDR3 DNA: TGTGCCAGCAGGGTGGGGCCCTCCGATGGCTACACCTTC
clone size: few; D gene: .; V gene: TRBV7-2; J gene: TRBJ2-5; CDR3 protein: CASSLSRVGETQYF; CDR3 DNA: TGTGCCAGCAGCTTATCACGGGTGGGAGAGACCCAGTACTTC
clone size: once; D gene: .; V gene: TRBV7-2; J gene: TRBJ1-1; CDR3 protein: CASSQRESEAFF; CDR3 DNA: TGTGCCAGCAGCCAACGGGAAAGTGAAGCTTTCTTT
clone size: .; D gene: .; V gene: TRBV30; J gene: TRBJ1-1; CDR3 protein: CAWSALNTEAFF; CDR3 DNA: TGTGCCTGGAGTGCCCTGAACACTGAAGCTTTCTTT
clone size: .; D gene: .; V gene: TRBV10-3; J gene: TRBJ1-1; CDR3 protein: CAISESGGGNTEAFF; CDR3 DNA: TGTGCCATCAGTGAGTCGGGGGGAGGGAACACTGAAGCTTTCTTT
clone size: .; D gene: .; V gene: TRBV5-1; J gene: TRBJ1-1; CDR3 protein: CASSSGIESTEAFF; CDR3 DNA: TGCGCCAGCAGTAGTGGGATTGAGAGCACTGAAGCTTTCTTT
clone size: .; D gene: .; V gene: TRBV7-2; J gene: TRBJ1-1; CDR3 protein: CASSLGAGSHTEAFF; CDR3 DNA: TGTGCCAGCAGCTTAGGGGCAGGGAGCCACACTGAAGCTTTCTTT
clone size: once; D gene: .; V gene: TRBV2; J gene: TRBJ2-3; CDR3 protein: CASSEAGLSPDTQYF; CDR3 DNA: TGTGCCAGCAGTGAAGCCGGACTATCTCCAGATACGCAGTATTTT
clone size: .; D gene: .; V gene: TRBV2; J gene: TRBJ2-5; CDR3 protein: CASSEEWGQETQYF; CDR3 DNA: TGTGCCAGCAGTGAAGAGTGGGGCCAAGAGACCCAGTACTTC
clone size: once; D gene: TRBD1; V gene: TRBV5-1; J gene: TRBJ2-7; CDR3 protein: CASSVDRAHEQYF; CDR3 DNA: TGCGCCAGCAGCGTGGACAGGGCCCACGAGCAGTACTTC
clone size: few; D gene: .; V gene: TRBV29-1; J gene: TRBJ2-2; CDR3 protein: CSVDPGAPGELFF; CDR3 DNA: TGCAGCGTTGACCCAGGGGCCCCCGGGGAGCTGTTTTTT
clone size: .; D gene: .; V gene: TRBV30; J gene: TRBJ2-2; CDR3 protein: CASDLGGMVAGELFF; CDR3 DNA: TGTGCCTCGGACCTCGGGGGAATGGTAGCCGGGGAGCTGTTTTTT
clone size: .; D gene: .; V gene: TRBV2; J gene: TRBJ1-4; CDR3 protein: CASSDRILFEKLFF; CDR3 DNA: TGTGCCAGCAGTGACCGGATTTTATTCGAAAAACTGTTTTTT
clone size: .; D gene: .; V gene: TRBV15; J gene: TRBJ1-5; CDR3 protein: CATSSLGFSNQPQHF; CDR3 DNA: TGTGCCACCAGTTCGTTAGGGTTTAGCAATCAGCCCCAGCATTTT
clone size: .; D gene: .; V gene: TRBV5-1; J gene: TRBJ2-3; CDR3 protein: CASSTGPGDTQYF; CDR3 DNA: TGCGCCAGCAGCACCGGGCCGGGGGATACGCAGTATTTT
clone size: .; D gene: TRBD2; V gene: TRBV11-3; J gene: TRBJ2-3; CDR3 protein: CASSRGAAGGTQYF; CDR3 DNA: TGTGCCAGCAGCCGAGGGGCCGCGGGGGGCACGCAGTATTTT
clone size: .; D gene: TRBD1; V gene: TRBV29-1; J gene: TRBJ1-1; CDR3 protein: CSVSEGALNTEAFF; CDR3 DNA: TGCAGCGTTTCCGAGGGGGCCCTGAACACTGAAGCTTTCTTT
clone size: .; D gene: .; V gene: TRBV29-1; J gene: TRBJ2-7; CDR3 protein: CSVAGRYEQYF; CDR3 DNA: TGCAGCGTTGCGGGGCGCTACGAGCAGTACTTC
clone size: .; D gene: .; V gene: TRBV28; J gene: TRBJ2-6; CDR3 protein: CASSFGVAGANVLTF; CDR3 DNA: TGTGCCAGCAGTTTCGGGGTAGCTGGGGCCAACGTCCTGACTTTC
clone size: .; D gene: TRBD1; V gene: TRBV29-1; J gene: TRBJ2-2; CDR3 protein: CSARIGQGAGELFF; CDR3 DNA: TGCAGCGCTAGAATAGGACAGGGAGCCGGGGAGCTGTTTTTT
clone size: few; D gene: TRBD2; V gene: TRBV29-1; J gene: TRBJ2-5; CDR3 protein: CSGRTSRTGTQYF; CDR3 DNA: TGCAGCGGTAGGACTAGCCGGACGGGGACCCAGTACTTC
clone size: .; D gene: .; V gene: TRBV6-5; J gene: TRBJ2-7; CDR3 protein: CASSYLPRQAGEQYF; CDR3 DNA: TGTGCCAGCAGTTACCTGCCGCGGCAGGCCGGCGAGCAGTACTTC
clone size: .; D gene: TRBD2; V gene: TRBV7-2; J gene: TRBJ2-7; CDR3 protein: CASSPWGGGSYEQYF; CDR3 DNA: TGTGCCAGCAGCCCCTGGGGCGGGGGGAGCTACGAGCAGTACTTC
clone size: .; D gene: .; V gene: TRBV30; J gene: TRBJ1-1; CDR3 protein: CAWGARVIAFF; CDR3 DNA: TGTGCCTGGGGGGCCAGGGTGATAGCTTTCTTT
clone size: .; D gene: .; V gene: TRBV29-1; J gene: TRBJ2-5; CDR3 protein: CSASPIADPQETQYF; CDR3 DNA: TGCAGCGCGTCACCAATTGCGGACCCCCAAGAGACCCAGTACTTC
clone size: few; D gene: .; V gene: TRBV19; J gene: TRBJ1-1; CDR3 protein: CASSVDWASTEAFF; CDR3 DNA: TGTGCCAGTAGTGTGGACTGGGCCAGCACTGAAGCTTTCTTT
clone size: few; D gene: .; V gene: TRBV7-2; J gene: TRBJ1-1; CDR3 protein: CASSLVAVSEAFF; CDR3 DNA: TGTGCCAGCAGCTTAGTCGCGGTATCCGAAGCTTTCTTT
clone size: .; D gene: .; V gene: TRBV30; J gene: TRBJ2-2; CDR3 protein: CAWSGTDTGELFF; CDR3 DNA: TGTGCCTGGAGTGGGACAGACACCGGGGAGCTGTTTTTT
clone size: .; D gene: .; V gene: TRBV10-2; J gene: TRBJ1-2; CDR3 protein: CASREEAGNYGYTF; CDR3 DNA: TGCGCCAGCAGGGAGGAGGCGGGTAACTATGGCTACACCTTC
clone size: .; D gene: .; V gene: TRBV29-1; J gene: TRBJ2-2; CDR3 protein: CSVEVIPGMGGTGELFF; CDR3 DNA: TGCAGCGTTGAAGTAATCCCAGGGATGGGGGGCACCGGGGAGCTGTTTTTT
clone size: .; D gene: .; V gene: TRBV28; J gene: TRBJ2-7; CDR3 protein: CASSQPGRDYEQYF; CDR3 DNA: TGTGCCAGCAGTCAGCCCGGACGGGACTACGAGCAGTACTTC
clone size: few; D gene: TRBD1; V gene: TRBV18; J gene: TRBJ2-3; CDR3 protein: CASSPGVRGQGTDTQYF; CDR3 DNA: TGTGCCAGCTCACCTGGGGTGAGAGGACAGGGTACAGATACGCAGTATTTT
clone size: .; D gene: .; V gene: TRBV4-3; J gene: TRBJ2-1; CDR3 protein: CASIKGGSSYNEQFF; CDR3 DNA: TGCGCCAGCATTAAGGGGGGCAGCTCCTACAATGAGCAGTTCTTC
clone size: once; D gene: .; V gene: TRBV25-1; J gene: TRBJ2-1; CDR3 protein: CASSVHTVKPNEQFF; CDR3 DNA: TGTGCCAGCAGTGTTCATACAGTCAAGCCCAATGAGCAGTTCTTC
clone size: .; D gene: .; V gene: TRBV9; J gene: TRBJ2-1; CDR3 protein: CASSVSSSPFGNEQFF; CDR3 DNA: TGTGCCAGCAGCGTATCGAGCAGCCCGTTTGGCAATGAGCAGTTCTTC
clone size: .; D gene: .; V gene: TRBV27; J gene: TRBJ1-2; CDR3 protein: CASRRGSYGYTF; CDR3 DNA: TGTGCCAGCAGGAGGGGTAGCTATGGCTACACCTTC
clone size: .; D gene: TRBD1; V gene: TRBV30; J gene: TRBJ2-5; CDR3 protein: CAWSVGRAGGETQYF; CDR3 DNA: TGTGCCTGGAGTGTGGGGCGGGCAGGGGGAGAGACCCAGTACTTC
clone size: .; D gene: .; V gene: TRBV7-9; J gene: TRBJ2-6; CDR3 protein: CASSRNTGSSGANVLTF; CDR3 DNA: TGTGCCAGCAGTCGTAATACAGGGAGCTCTGGGGCCAACGTCCTGACTTTC
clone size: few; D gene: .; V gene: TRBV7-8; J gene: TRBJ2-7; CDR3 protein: CASSPYGGSYEQYF; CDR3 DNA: TGTGCCAGCAGCCCTTATGGGGGCTCCTACGAGCAGTACTTC
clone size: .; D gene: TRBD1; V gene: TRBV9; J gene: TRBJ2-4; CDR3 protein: CASSPGQGRNIQYF; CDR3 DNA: TGTGCCAGCAGCCCCGGACAGGGGAGAAACATTCAGTACTTC
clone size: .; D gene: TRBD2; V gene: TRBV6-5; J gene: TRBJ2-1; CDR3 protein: CASSQSGASYNEQFF; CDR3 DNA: TGTGCCAGCAGCCAAAGCGGGGCCTCCTACAATGAGCAGTTCTTC
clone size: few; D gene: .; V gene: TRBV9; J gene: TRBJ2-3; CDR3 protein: CASSVGFGGGTDTQYF; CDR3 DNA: TGTGCCAGCAGCGTAGGGTTTGGCGGTGGCACAGATACGCAGTATTTT
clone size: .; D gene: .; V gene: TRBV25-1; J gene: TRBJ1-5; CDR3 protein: CASSDSTVSNQPQHF; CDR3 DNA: TGTGCCAGCAGTGACTCTACAGTTAGCAATCAGCCCCAGCATTTT
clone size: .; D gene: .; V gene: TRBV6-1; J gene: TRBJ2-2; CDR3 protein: CASSPGTATGELFF; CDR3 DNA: TGTGCCAGCAGCCCCGGGACTGCCACCGGGGAGCTGTTTTTT
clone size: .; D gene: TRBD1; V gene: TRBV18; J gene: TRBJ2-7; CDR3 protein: CASSPRQGDEQYF; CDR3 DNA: TGTGCCAGCTCACCACGACAGGGCGACGAGCAGTACTTC
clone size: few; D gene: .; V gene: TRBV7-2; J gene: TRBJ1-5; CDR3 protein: CASSLGASNQPQHF; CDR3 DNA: TGTGCCAGCAGCTTAGGGGCCAGCAATCAGCCCCAGCATTTT